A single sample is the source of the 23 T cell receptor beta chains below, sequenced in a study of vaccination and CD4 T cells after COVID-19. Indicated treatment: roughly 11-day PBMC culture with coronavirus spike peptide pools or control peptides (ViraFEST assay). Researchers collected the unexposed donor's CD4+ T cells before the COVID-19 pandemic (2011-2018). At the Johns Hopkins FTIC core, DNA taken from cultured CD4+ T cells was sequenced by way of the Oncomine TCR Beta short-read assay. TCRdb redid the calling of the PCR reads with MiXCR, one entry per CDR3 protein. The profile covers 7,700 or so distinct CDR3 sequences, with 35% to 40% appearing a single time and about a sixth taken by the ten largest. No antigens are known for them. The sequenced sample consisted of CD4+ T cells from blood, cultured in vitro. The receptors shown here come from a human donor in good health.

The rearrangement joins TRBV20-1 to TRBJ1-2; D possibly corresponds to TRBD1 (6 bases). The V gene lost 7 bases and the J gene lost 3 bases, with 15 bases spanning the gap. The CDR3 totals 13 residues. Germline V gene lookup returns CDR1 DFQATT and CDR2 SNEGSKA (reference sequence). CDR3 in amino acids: CSVLTGTHYGYTF. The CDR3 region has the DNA TGCAGTGTCCTAACAGGGACGCACTATGGCTACACCTTC.

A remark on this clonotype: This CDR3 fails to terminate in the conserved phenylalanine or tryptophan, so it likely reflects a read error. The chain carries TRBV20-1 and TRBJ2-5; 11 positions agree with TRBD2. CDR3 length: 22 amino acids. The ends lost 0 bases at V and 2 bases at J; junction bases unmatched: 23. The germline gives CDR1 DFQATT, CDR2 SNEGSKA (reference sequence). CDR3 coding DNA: TGCAGTGCTAGAGAATTATCCCGTGAGTCCCTAGCGGGGGGCCGGAATCAAGAGACCCAGTACTAC. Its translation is CSARELSRESLAGGRNQETQYY.

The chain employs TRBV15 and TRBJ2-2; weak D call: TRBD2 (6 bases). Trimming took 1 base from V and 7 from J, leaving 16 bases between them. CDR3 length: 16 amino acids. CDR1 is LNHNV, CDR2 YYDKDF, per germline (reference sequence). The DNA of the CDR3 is TGTGCCACCAGCAGAGTTGGTAGCGGTAGGGTCGGGGAGCTGTTTTTT. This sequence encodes CATSRVGSGRVGELFF.

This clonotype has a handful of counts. CDR3 DNA: TGTGCCAGCAGTGAAATCCTTAATTACGAGCAGTACTTC. The encoded protein is CASSEILNYEQYF. J is TRBJ2-7 and V is TRBV6-1; D is undetermined. This CDR3 region has 13 residues. Germline CDR1 reads MNHNS; CDR2 reads SASEGT. The germline V and J ends were trimmed by 2 bases and 4 bases, with 9 bases remaining between them.

The CDR3 coding sequence is TGTGCCAGCCATCAGGATAGCAATCAGCCCCAGCATTTT. It codes for CASHQDSNQPQHF. The chain couples TRBV2 to TRBJ1-5; D not certain. V lost 8 bases to trimming and J lost 0 bases, with 8 bases between them. Germline V gives CDR1 SNHLY, CDR2 FYNNEI. The CDR3 runs 13 residues.

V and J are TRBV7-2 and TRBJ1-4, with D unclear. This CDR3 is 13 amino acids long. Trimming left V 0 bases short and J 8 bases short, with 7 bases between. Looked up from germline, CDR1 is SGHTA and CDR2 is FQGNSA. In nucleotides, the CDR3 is TGTGCCAGCAGCTTAGCAGGATGGGAAAAACTGTTTTTT. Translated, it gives CASSLAGWEKLFF.

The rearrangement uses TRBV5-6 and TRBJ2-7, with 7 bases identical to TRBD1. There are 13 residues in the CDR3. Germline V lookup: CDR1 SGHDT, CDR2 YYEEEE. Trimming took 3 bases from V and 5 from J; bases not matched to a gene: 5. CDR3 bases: TGTGCCAGCAGCTCCGGGACAGCGGACGAGCAGTACTTC. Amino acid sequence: CASSSGTADEQYF.

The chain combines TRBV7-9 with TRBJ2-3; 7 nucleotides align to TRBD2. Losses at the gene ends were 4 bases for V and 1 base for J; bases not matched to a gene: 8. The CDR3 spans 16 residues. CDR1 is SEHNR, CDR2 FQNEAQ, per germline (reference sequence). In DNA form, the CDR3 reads TGTGCCAGCAGCTCCCCCGGACTAGTTGGCACAGATACGCAGTATTTT. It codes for CASSSPGLVGTDTQYF. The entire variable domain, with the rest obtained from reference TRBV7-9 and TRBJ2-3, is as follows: DTGVSQNPRHKITKRGQNVTFRCDPISEHNRLYWYRQTLGQGPEFLTYFQNEAQLEKSRLLSDRFSAERPKGSFSTLEIQRTEQGDSAMYLCASSSPGLVGTDTQYFGPGTRLTVL.

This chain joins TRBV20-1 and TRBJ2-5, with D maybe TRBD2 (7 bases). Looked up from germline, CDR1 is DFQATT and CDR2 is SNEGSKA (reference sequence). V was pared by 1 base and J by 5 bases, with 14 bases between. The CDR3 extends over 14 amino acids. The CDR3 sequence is CSARARGARETQYF. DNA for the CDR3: TGCAGTGCTAGAGCCCGGGGGGCGCGGGAGACCCAGTACTTC.

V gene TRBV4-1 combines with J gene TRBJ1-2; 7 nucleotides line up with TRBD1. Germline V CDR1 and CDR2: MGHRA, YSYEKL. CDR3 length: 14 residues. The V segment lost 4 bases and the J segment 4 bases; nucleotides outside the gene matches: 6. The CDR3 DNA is TGCGCCAGCAGCCGAACCGGGACAGTCTATGGCTACACCTTC. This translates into CASSRTGTVYGYTF.

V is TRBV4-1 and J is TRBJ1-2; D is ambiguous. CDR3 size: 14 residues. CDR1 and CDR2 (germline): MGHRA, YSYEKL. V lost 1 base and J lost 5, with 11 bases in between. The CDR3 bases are TGCGCCAGCAGCCAAGGGTGGGGAGGGTATGGCTACACCTTC. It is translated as CASSQGWGGYGYTF.

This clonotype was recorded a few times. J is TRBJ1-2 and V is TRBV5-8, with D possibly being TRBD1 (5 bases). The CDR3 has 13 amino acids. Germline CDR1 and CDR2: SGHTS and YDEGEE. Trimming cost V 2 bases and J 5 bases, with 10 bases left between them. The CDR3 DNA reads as TGTGCCAGCAGCTTCACAGGTCCTTATGGCTACACCTTC. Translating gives CASSFTGPYGYTF.

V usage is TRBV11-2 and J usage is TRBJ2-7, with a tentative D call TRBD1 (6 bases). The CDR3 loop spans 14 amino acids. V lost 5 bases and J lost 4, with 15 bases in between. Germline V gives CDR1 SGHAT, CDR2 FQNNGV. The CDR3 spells CASSPQTGYYEQYF. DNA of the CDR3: TGTGCCAGCAGCCCACAGACAGGATATTACGAGCAGTACTTC.

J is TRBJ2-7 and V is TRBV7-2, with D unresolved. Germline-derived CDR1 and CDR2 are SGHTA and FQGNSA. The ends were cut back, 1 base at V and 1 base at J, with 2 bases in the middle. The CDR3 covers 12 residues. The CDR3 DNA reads TGTGCCAGCAGCTTAGGGTCCTACGAGCAGTACTTC. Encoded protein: CASSLGSYEQYF.

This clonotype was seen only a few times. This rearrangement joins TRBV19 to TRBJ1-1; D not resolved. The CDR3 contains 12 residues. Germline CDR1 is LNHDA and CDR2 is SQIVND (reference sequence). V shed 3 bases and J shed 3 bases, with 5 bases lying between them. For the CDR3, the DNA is TGTGCCAGTAGTATTCGGGACACTGAAGCTTTCTTT. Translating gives CASSIRDTEAFF.

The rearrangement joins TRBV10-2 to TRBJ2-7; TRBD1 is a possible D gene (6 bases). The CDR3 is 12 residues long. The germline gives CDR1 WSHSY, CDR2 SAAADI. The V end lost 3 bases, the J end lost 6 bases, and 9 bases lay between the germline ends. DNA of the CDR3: TGCGCCAGCAGTGATACAGGGTCCGAGCAGTACTTC. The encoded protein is CASSDTGSEQYF.

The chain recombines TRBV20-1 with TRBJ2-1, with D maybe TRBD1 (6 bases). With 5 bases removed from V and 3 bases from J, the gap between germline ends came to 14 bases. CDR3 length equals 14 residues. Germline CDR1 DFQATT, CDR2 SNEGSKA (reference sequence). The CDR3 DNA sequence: TGCAGTGCTCCGACACAGGGAAACTACAATGAGCAGTTCTTC. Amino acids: CSAPTQGNYNEQFF.

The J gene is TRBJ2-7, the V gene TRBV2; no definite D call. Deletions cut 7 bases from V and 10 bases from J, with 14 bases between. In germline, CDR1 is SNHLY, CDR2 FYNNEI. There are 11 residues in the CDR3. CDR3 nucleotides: TGTGCCAGCATGCTCCAGGTGGATCAGTACTTC. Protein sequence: CASMLQVDQYF.

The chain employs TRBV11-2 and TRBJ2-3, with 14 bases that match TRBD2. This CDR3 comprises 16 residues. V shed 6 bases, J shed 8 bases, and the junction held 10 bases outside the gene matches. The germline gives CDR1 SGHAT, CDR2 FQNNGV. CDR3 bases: TGTGCCAGCAGTTACGGGACTAGCGGGGGACGGGTTACGCAGTATTTT. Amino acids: CASSYGTSGGRVTQYF.

CDR3 sequence: CASSIWGTNQPQHF. CDR3 coding DNA: TGTGCCAGTAGTATTTGGGGGACCAATCAGCCCCAGCATTTT. This chain connects TRBV19 to TRBJ1-5, with D perhaps TRBD1 (5 bases). Germline CDR1 and CDR2: LNHDA and SQIVND (reference sequence). The CDR3 has 14 amino acids. The V and J ends lost 3 bases and 3 bases respectively, with 9 bases between them.

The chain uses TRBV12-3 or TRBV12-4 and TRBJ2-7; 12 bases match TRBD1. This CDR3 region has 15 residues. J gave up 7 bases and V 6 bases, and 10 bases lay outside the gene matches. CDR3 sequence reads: CASRMEGQGAGEQYF. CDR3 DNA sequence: TGTGCCAGCAGAATGGAGGGACAGGGGGCGGGAGAGCAGTACTTC.

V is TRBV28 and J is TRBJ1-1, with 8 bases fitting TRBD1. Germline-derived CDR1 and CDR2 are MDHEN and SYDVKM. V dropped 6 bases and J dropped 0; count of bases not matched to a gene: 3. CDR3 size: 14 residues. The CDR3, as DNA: TGTGCCAGCAGCCTGGACAGGGTGAACACTGAAGCTTTCTTT. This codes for CASSLDRVNTEAFF.

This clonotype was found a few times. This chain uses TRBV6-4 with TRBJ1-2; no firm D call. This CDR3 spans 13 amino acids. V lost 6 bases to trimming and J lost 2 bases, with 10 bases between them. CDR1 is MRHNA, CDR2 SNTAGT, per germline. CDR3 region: CASREGTNYGYTF. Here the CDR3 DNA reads TGTGCCAGCAGGGAAGGAACCAACTATGGCTACACCTTC.